Each of the 30 T cell receptor beta chains below was sequenced from the same sample in a study of T cells in tuberculosis. Sorting used thawed, overnight-rested PBMC stained with anti-CD3, a viability dye and GMM-loaded CD1B tetramer. CD1B tetramers were loaded with Rhodococcus equi-derived C32 glucose monomycolate. The table came from immunoSEQ multiplex PCR; TCRdb's copy has only in-frame clones and leaves some out. The sample shows more than 70,000 clones, approximately 91% of them seen only once. Sequencing was performed on CD1b-GMM tetramer-negative cells sorted from PBMCs. Receptors were obtained from an adult woman with latent tuberculosis.

This chain joins TRBV15 and TRBJ1-1; possible D gene TRBD1, 6 bases. From germline, CDR1 is LNHNV and CDR2 YYDKDF (reference sequence). This CDR3 is 14 amino acids long. Trimming took off 2 bases at V and 0 bases at J, with 7 bases between the two ends. CDR3 in amino acids: CATSRQGLNTEAFF. DNA of the CDR3: TGTGCCACCAGCAGACAGGGGCTGAACACTGAAGCTTTCTTT.

This clone was detected only once. V usage is TRBV6-1 and J usage is TRBJ2-2; possibly TRBD2 for D (6 bases). Germline CDR1 and CDR2: MNHNS and SASEGT. This CDR3 has 15 residues. V shed 1 base and J shed 0 bases, with 6 bases lying between them. CDR3 coding DNA: TGTGCCAGCAGTGAAGGGGGGGCGAACACCGGGGAGCTGTTTTTT. Protein sequence: CASSEGGANTGELFF.

V and J are TRBV5-1 and TRBJ1-3, with TRBD1 matching over 7 bases. CDR1 and CDR2 (germline): SGHRS, YFSETQ. Trimming at V came to 3 bases and at J to 6 bases, leaving 6 bases not matched to a gene. This CDR3 is 14 amino acids long. CDR3 loop: CASSSAGQTNTIYF. The CDR3 DNA reads TGCGCCAGCAGCTCCGCGGGACAGACAAACACCATATATTTT.

CDR3 region: CASIITGGGREKLFF. Here the CDR3 DNA reads TGTGCCAGCATAATCACAGGGGGTGGTCGAGAAAAACTGTTTTTT. This chain connects TRBV28 to TRBJ1-4; TRBD1 agrees at 8 bases. The V and J ends lost 7 bases and 8 bases, in that order; junction bases with no gene match: 12. The germline V gene has CDR1 MDHEN and CDR2 SYDVKM. The CDR3 sequence is 15 residues long.

The CDR3 DNA sequence: TGTGCCAGCAGTTCAGGACAGGGAGGCGGGGGTAACTATGGCTACACCTTC. Protein sequence: CASSSGQGGGGNYGYTF. This chain joins TRBV7-9 and TRBJ1-2, with 8 bases identical to TRBD1. There are 17 residues in the CDR3. J lost 1 base, V lost 6 bases, and 13 bases had no gene match. Germline lookup yields CDR1 SEHNR and CDR2 FQNEAQ (reference sequence). Full variable domain (remainder filled in from reference TRBV7-9 and TRBJ1-2): DTGVSQNPRHKITKRGQNVTFRCDPISEHNRLYWYRQTLGQGPEFLTYFQNEAQLEKSRLLSDRFSAERPKGSFSTLEIQRTEQGDSAMYLCASSSGQGGGGNYGYTFGSGTRLTVV.

The genes are TRBV19 and TRBJ2-7, with 10 bases matching TRBD1. V shed 3 bases, J shed 5 bases, and the junction held 13 bases outside the gene matches. Germline values: CDR1 LNHDA, CDR2 SQIVND (reference sequence). The CDR3 covers 17 residues. The CDR3 DNA follows: TGTGCCAGTAGTATCATCGCTTCCCGGGACAGGGGCCACGAGCAGTACTTC. This translates into CASSIIASRDRGHEQYF.

This rearrangement joins TRBV6-5 to TRBJ2-3; 12 positions match TRBD2. The CDR3 totals 15 residues. Looked up from germline, CDR1 is MNHEY and CDR2 is SVGAGI. With 6 bases clipped from V and 3 bases from J, the junction kept 4 bases outside the gene matches. This chain's CDR3 is CASRNGLAGTDTQYF. CDR3 in DNA: TGTGCCAGCAGGAATGGACTAGCGGGGACAGATACGCAGTATTTT.

The sample holds one count of this clone. The V gene is TRBV30, the J gene TRBJ2-5; 8 nucleotides align to TRBD2. Looked up from germline, CDR1 is GTSNPN and CDR2 is SVGIG (reference sequence). V dropped 4 bases and J dropped 1; count of bases not matched to a gene: 8. The CDR3 runs 15 residues. The CDR3 DNA is TGTGCCTGGAAAGTCGGGGGGGGCCGCCAAGAGACCCAGTACTTC. It yields the protein CAWKVGGGRQETQYF. Looking up the rest from reference TRBV30 and TRBJ2-5 gives the full variable domain: SQTIHQWPATLVQPVGSPLSLECTVEGTSNPNLYWYRQAAGRGLQLLFYSVGIGQISSEVPQNLSASRPQDRQFILSSKKLLLSDSGFYLCAWKVGGGRQETQYFGPGTRLLVL.

The chain is built from TRBV6-6 and TRBJ2-1; 8 positions match TRBD1. CDR1 is MNHNY, CDR2 SVGAGI, per germline (reference sequence). The CDR3 covers 14 residues. The V and J ends lost 9 bases and 8 bases, in that order; junction bases with no gene match: 12. CDR3 sequence reads: CASNPRGRGHEQFF. The CDR3 nucleotides are TGTGCCAGTAATCCTAGGGGCAGGGGGCATGAGCAGTTCTTC.

V and J are TRBV30 and TRBJ2-7; 7 positions match TRBD2. CDR3 length: 13 amino acids. Unmatched junction bases numbered 6, after V lost 3 bases and J lost 4 bases. Germline values: CDR1 GTSNPN, CDR2 SVGIG (reference sequence). The CDR3 is CAWRGGGGYEQYV. The DNA of the CDR3 is TGTGCCTGGAGAGGAGGCGGGGGATACGAGCAGTACGTC.

The rearrangement uses TRBV5-1 and TRBJ2-2, with 7 bases lining up with TRBD2. The CDR3 has 21 residues. CDR1 is SGHRS, CDR2 YFSETQ, per germline. The ends lost 0 bases at V and 4 bases at J; junction bases unmatched: 21. This CDR3 is CASSLVRRASGREFGTGELFF. CDR3 bases: TGCGCCAGCAGCTTGGTTCGGAGGGCTAGCGGACGCGAGTTTGGCACCGGGGAGCTGTTTTTT.

V gene TRBV6-4 combines with J gene TRBJ2-3; 13 positions match TRBD2. This CDR3 has 17 amino acids. Per germline, CDR1 MRHNA and CDR2 SNTAGT. With V trimmed by 6 bases and J by 7 bases, 13 bases remained unmatched. In DNA, the CDR3 is TGTGCCAGCAGCGCCGTGGGCCTGACTAGCGGGGGGCATACGCAGTATTTT. It encodes CASSAVGLTSGGHTQYF.

The gene calls are TRBV11-2 and TRBJ2-2; D possibly corresponds to TRBD2 (7 bases). Trimming pared 1 base from V and 6 bases from J, leaving 12 bases between. In germline, CDR1 is SGHAT, CDR2 FQNNGV. This CDR3 has 15 amino acids. The CDR3 bases are TGTGCCAGCAGCTTAGTCCGAGGGGGGGCCGGGGAGCTGTTTTTT. It codes for CASSLVRGGAGELFF.

The chain combines TRBV13 with TRBJ1-2, with D hard to call. Germline lookup yields CDR1 PRHDT and CDR2 FYEKMQ (reference sequence). The CDR3 is 12 residues long. The V and J ends lost 3 bases and 4 bases respectively, with 6 bases between them. CDR3 sequence (DNA): TGTGCCAGCAGCTTGGAGATCTATGGCTACACCTTC. Amino acids: CASSLEIYGYTF.

This rearrangement joins TRBV30 to TRBJ2-1; a weak D match, TRBD1 (5 bases). Looked up from germline, CDR1 is GTSNPN and CDR2 is SVGIG (reference sequence). V lost 7 bases, J lost 0 bases, and 10 bases lay in between. CDR3 length equals 13 residues. CDR3 DNA sequence: TGTGCCTTCCCAGGGTCCTCCTACAATGAGCAGTTCTTC. Translating gives CAFPGSSYNEQFF.

The chain carries TRBV4-2 and TRBJ2-5; 14 bases align to TRBD2. The germline CDR1 and CDR2 sequences are LGHNA and YNFKEQ. Losses at the gene ends were 3 bases for V and 6 bases for J; bases not matched to a gene: 6. This CDR3 region has 16 residues. The CDR3: CASSQQTSGGGKTQYF. CDR3 bases: TGTGCCAGCAGCCAGCAGACTAGCGGGGGGGGAAAGACCCAGTACTTC.

The chain recombines TRBV7-2 with TRBJ1-2; D gene unclear. The CDR3 totals 15 residues. The germline CDR1 and CDR2 sequences are SGHTA and FQGNSA. V was clipped by 3 bases and J by 2 bases, with 13 bases between them. CDR3 protein: CASSFHRRTNYGYTF. The CDR3 DNA sequence: TGTGCCAGCAGCTTCCACCGGAGGACCAACTATGGCTACACCTTC.

V gene TRBV11-1 combines with J gene TRBJ2-1, with TRBD2 identical over 16 bases. The germline V gene has CDR1 SGHAT and CDR2 FQDESV (reference sequence). The CDR3 sequence is 18 residues long. V lost 0 bases and J lost 5; bases outside the gene matches: 4. CDR3 DNA sequence: TGTGCCAGCAGCTTAGCGGGACTAGCGGGGGGGCCAAACAATGAGCAGTTCTTC. It translates to CASSLAGLAGGPNNEQFF.

Written as DNA, the CDR3 is TGTGCCAGCAGCAAGGCCACGGCGACTCATGGGGAGCAGTACTTC. This gives the protein CASSKATATHGEQYF. The chain couples TRBV21-1 to TRBJ2-5; TRBD2, the table's D call, lacks a check against the DNA. TRBV21-1 is classified as a pseudogene. The CDR3 spans 15 residues.

J is TRBJ2-1 and V is TRBV5-6; D is uncertain. Germline V gene data show CDR1 as SGHDT and CDR2 as YYEEEE. V lost 3 bases, J lost 9 bases, and 22 bases lay in between. This CDR3 comprises 16 residues. CDR3 region: CASSYPARVPGSEQFF. CDR3 nucleotides: TGTGCCAGCAGCTACCCGGCCCGGGTCCCCGGTAGTGAGCAGTTCTTC.

J is TRBJ1-6 and V is TRBV5-6; D gene unclear. Germline V CDR1 and CDR2: SGHDT, YYEEEE. The CDR3 is made up of 18 amino acids. Deletions cut 7 bases from V and 8 bases from J, with 28 bases between. CDR3 protein: CASGGGLRLSSRDSPLHF. The CDR3 DNA reads as TGTGCCAGCGGAGGAGGACTTCGGCTCTCCTCTCGGGATTCACCCCTCCACTTT. The variable domain in full, with the rest retrieved from reference TRBV5-6 and TRBJ1-6, is DAGVTQSPTHLIKTRGQQVTLRCSPKSGHDTVSWYQQALGQGPQFIFQYYEEEERQRGNFPDRFSGHQFPNYSSELNVNALLLGDSALYLCASGGGLRLSSRDSPLHFGNGTRLTVT.

V is TRBV20-1 and J is TRBJ1-1; D gene ambiguous. The CDR3 runs to 11 residues. Trimming left V 6 bases short and J 7 bases short, with 12 bases between. Germline V gene data show CDR1 as DFQATT and CDR2 as SNEGSKA (reference sequence). DNA of the CDR3: TGCAGTGCGGGAGAGAATAATGAAGCTTTCTTT. This codes for CSAGENNEAFF.

This clone was seen just once. This sequence joins TRBV2 and TRBJ2-5; 10 bases are a match to TRBD1. Germline CDR1 and CDR2: SNHLY and FYNNEI. CDR3 size: 16 residues. V was pared by 7 bases and J by 7 bases, with 15 bases of the junction left unmatched. The DNA for the CDR3 is TGTGCCAGCACATTATTACCGGGACAGGGGTCAGGGACCCAGTACTTC. Translation gives CASTLLPGQGSGTQYF.

V gene TRBV7-8 combines with J gene TRBJ1-2; TRBD1 is a possible D gene (6 bases). CDR1 and CDR2 from the germline V gene are SGHVS and FQNEAQ. The CDR3 spans 19 residues. Trimming removed 2 bases from V and 2 bases from J, with 24 bases in between. The CDR3 DNA is TGTGCCAGCAGCTTACCACCTAAGCCCCAGGGGCTACAGAACTATGGCTACACCTTC. Its protein product is CASSLPPKPQGLQNYGYTF.

The rearrangement joins TRBV9 to TRBJ2-5; TRBD1 is a possible D gene (5 bases). Trimming removed 3 bases from V and 1 base from J, with 16 bases in between. The CDR3 loop spans 16 amino acids. Germline V gene sequence: CDR1 SGDLS, CDR2 YYNGEE. The CDR3 region has the DNA TGTGCCAGCAGCGATCTAGGGGCTAGGAGCCAAGAGACCCAGTACTTC. The encoded protein is CASSDLGARSQETQYF.

The genes are TRBV27 and TRBJ1-6; 8 bases line up with TRBD1. The CDR3 covers 17 residues. Germline V gene sequence: CDR1 MNHEY, CDR2 SMNVEV (reference sequence). V lost 5 bases, J lost 2 bases, and 8 bases stayed unmatched. The CDR3 DNA follows: TGTGCCAGCAGTATCCTCAGGGGGCGGACCTATAATTCACCCCTCCACTTT. Amino acid sequence: CASSILRGRTYNSPLHF.

This clone was observed a handful of times. The chain combines TRBV6-6 with TRBJ2-1; 10 bases are a match to TRBD1. The J segment lost 8 bases and the V segment lost 6 bases, leaving 10 bases of the junction unmatched. CDR3 length: 15 amino acids. Germline V CDR1 and CDR2: MNHNY, SVGAGI (reference sequence). This CDR3 is CASRIRDRGSDEQFF. CDR3 DNA sequence: TGTGCCAGCAGGATCCGGGACAGGGGCAGCGATGAGCAGTTCTTC.

The genes are TRBV10-1 and TRBJ2-7; D is possibly TRBD2 (5 bases). V lost 6 bases and J lost 9, with 18 bases in between. The CDR3 loop spans 13 amino acids. The germline CDR1 and CDR2 sequences are WNHNN and SYGVQD (reference sequence). The CDR3 sequence is CASSPGLQSTQYF. The CDR3 DNA follows: TGCGCCAGCAGCCCTGGACTCCAATCCACGCAGTACTTC.

The chain couples TRBV6-6 to TRBJ1-3; D perhaps matches TRBD1 (5 bases). The CDR3 is 15 residues long. Germline-derived CDR1 and CDR2 are MNHNY and SVGAGI (reference sequence). Trimming took off 7 bases at V and 4 bases at J, with 17 bases between the two ends. Here the CDR3 reads CASTLAGKLGNTIYF. The CDR3 bases are TGTGCCAGCACCCTTGCAGGGAAGTTAGGAAACACCATATATTTT.

This sequence joins TRBV30 and TRBJ1-5; D perhaps matches TRBD1 (6 bases). Trimming left V 0 bases short and J 4 bases short, with 10 bases between. CDR3 length equals 14 residues. Germline V gene lookup returns CDR1 GTSNPN and CDR2 SVGIG (reference sequence). CDR3 protein: CAWSVGGGNQPQHF. CDR3 sequence (DNA): TGTGCCTGGAGTGTAGGGGGGGGGAATCAGCCCCAGCATTTT.